The entry below gives a single TCR beta chain sequence along with its context. Its antigen is as yet unknown. Compared with germline, one end of the junction differs, possibly owing to a read error. Some clones are missing from TCRdb's copy, which holds only in-frame ones; the method was immunoSEQ multiplex PCR. The sample consists of fewer than 90,000 clones, roughly 86% of them appearing once. The data were taken from a study of T cells in localized non-small cell lung cancer. Study-wide points: The highest T cell clonality was in uninvolved adjacent lung, above tumor. Sequencing involved a lone tumor region, leaving heterogeneity possible. Blood T cell density predicted longer survival; adjacent-lung clonality, shorter. In adjacent lung, a median around 50 of the top 100 tumor clones were found.

Germline V gives CDR1 SGHVS, CDR2 FQNEAQ. CDR3 length: 12 residues. The chain joins TRBV7-8 to TRBJ1-2, with 7 bases aligning to TRBD1. The TCR originated in a man aged 35-69 years with stage I lung adenocarcinoma. The specimen was peripheral blood, collected before any cancer treatment. The CDR3: CASSLAGGQSSF. The CDR3 DNA is TGTGCCAGCAGCTTAGCGGGGGGACAGTCCAGCTTC.